A single T cell receptor (beta chain) is shown here with its context. This record belongs to a study of control samples from healthy donors and cancer patients. The data were produced by immunoSEQ multiplex PCR, yet TCRdb's version contains in-frame clones alone and is incomplete. The sample has fewer than 500,000 clones; 75% to 95% are singletons. This CDR3 is built from 19 residues. Material for sequencing was PBMCs. This sequence was found in a man aged 35 to 55 with head and neck cancer. The V call is TRBV21-1, the J call TRBJ2-3; the D call TRBD2 from the table was never checked on the DNA. TRBV21-1 is a listed pseudogene. In DNA form, the CDR3 reads TGTGCCAGCAGCAAAGGGAAGGTCGCGGCGGGAGGGGTCACAGATACGCAGTATTTT. This gives the protein CASSKGKVAAGGVTDTQYF.